This T cell receptor beta chain was observed in a study of blood T cell repertoires in COVID-19. Across the whole study: Italy, Spain and the United States were the sources of the convalescent and acute COVID-19 samples.

The data were produced by immunoSEQ multiplex PCR, yet TCRdb's version contains in-frame clones alone and is incomplete. Seen here are tens of thousands of clones, approximately 90% observed once, and the top ten hold roughly 5%. This CDR3 is 16 amino acids long. Germline V gives CDR1 KGHDR, CDR2 SFDVKD. Trimming shortened V by 0 bases and J by 5 bases, and 13 bases separated the two germline ends. The chain couples TRBV24-1 to TRBJ2-1; TRBD1 might be the D (6 bases). Sequencing was performed on peripheral blood. The TCR comes from a human donor in a cohort sampled during active COVID-19. CDR3 bases: TGTGCCACCAGTGATTTGAAGGGGGAGTTCGACAATGAGCAGTTCTTC. Amino acids: CATSDLKGEFDNEQFF.